The text below deals with one TCR beta chain. Its matching antigen is unknown. Described time point: longitudinal time-point 2. The data were obtained in a study of neurological immune-mediated disorders. The CDR3 has 15 amino acids. The germline gives CDR1 SGHRS, CDR2 YFSETQ. The V end lost 4 bases, the J end lost 1 base, and 9 bases lay between the germline ends. Sequencing runs each yielded over 170 million TCR-beta sequences from 15-18 subjects. TCRdb reanalysed the 5' RACE reads using MiXCR and keeps one entry per CDR3 protein. This sample yields some 60,000 distinct CDR3 sequences, of which more than 7.5% are seen a single time; about 12% belongs to the top ten. Whole-study results and caveats: Private repertoires in all groups were suggested by the finding that expanded clones across subjects shared no CDR3 amino acid sequences.

This receptor was identified in a man aged 30-40 years in good health. V gene TRBV5-1 combines with J gene TRBJ2-6; D may be TRBD1 or TRBD2 (5 bases each). Source material: PBMCs. For the CDR3, the DNA is TGCGCCAGCAGCGTAGGGGAGTCTGGGGCCAACGTCCTGACTTTC. It codes for CASSVGESGANVLTF.